This T cell receptor beta chain is from a study of metastatic and nonmetastatic thyroid tumors. The overall study: The study looked at repertoires side by side in blood and in tumor or nodule tissue from malignant and benign thyroid patients.

Under the authors' procedure: A classifier for distant metastasis in papillary thyroid cancer was constructed using CDR3 differences observed across clinicopathological groups. MiXCR re-clonotyped the PCR reads for TCRdb. TCRdb's processing, not the authors' own work, is the source of the V and J calls. Among 25,000 to 30,000 clones listed, more than 25% were seen once. Whole-study results and caveats: According to reports, the diversity of TCR beta was significantly higher in malignant thyroid tumors than in benign nodules, and this held in both blood and tumor samples.

This clone was detected a few times. What it binds is not known. The entire patient cohort was treatment-naive prior to thyroid surgery. Sequencing was performed on blood. The receptor was isolated from a female donor with papillary thyroid cancer or a benign thyroid nodule (not recorded which). Some clones in this sample may be carry-over from other donors' samples.

CDR3 in amino acids: CSARGAGNQPQHF. As DNA, the CDR3 is TGCAGTGCTAGGGGGGCAGGCAATCAGCCCCAGCATTTT. V and J are TRBV20-1 and TRBJ1-5; maybe TRBD1 (6 bases). This CDR3 region has 13 residues. With 3 bases removed from V and 2 bases from J, the gap between germline ends came to 8 bases. Germline CDR1 and CDR2: DFQATT and SNEGSKA (reference sequence).